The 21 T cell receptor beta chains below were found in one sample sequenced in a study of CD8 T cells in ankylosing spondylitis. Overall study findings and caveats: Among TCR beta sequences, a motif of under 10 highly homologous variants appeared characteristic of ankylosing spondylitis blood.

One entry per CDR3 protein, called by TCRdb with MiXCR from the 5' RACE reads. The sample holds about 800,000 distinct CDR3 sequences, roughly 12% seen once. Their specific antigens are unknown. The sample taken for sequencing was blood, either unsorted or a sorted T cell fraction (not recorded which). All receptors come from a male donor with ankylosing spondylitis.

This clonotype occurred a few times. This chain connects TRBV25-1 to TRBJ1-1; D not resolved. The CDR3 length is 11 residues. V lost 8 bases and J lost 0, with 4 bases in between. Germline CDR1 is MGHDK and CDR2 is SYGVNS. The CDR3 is CASALNTEAFF. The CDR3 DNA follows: TGTGCCAGCGCCTTGAACACTGAAGCTTTCTTT.

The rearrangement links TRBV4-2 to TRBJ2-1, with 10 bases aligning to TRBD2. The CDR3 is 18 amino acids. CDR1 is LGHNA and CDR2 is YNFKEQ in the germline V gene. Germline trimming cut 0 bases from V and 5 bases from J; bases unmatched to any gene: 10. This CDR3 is CASSQDPSSLAGDNEQFF. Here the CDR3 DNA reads TGTGCCAGCAGCCAAGATCCAAGTAGCCTAGCGGGGGACAATGAGCAGTTCTTC.

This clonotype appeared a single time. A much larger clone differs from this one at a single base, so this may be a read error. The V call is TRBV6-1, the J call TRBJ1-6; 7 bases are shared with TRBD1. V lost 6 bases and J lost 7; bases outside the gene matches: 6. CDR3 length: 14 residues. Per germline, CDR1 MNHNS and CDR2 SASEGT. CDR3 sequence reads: CASSLDRMNSPLHF. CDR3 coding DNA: TGTGCCAGCAGCCTGGACAGGATGAATTCACCCCTCCACTTT.

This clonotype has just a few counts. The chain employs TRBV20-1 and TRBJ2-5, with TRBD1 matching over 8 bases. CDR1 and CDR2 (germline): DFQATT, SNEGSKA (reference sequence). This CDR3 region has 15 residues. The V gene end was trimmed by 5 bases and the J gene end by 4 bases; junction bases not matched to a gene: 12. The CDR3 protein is CSAFRTGSGRETQYF. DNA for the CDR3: TGCAGTGCTTTTAGGACAGGGAGTGGTAGAGAGACCCAGTACTTC.

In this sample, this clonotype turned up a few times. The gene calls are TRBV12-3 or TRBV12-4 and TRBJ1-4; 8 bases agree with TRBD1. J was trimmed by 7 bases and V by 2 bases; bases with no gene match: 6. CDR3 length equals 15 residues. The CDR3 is CASSLRTGPPEKLFF. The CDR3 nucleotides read TGTGCCAGCAGTTTAAGGACAGGGCCCCCTGAAAAACTGTTTTTT.

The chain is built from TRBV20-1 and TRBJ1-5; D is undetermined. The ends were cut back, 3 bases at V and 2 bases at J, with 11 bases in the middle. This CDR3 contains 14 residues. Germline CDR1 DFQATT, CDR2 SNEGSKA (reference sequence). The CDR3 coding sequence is TGCAGTGCTAGTAAAGGTCAGGGCAATCAGCCCCAGCATTTT. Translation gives CSASKGQGNQPQHF.

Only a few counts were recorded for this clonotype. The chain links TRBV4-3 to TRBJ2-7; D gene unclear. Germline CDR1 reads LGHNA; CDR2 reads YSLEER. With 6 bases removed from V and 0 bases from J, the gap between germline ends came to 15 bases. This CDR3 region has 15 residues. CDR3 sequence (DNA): TGCGCCAGCAGTATCGACACTCATAACTCCTACGAGCAGTACTTC. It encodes CASSIDTHNSYEQYF.

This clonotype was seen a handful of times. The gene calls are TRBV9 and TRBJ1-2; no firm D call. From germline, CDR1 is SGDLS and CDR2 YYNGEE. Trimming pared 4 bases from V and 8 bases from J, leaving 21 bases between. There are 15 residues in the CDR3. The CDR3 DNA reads TGTGCCAGCAGCCCCCTGGGGTGGGCCGGCGGCGGCTACACCTTC. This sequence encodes CASSPLGWAGGGYTF.

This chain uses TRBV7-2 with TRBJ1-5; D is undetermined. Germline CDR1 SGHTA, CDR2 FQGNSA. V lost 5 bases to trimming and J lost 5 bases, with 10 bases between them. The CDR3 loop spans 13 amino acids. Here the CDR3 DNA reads TGTGCCAGCAGCCCCGATGCTGATCAGCCCCAGCATTTT. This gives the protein CASSPDADQPQHF. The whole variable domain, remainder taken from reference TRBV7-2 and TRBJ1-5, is GAGVSQSPSNKVTEKGKDVELRCDPISGHTALYWYRQSLGQGLEFLIYFQGNSAPDKSGLPSDRFSAERTGGSVSTLTIQRTQQEDSAVYLCASSPDADQPQHFGDGTRLSIL.

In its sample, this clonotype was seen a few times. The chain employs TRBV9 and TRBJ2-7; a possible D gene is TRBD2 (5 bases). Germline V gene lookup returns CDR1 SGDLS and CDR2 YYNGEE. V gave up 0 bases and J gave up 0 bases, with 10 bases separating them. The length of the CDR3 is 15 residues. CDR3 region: CASSVGTLGSYEQYF. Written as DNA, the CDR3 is TGTGCCAGCAGCGTAGGGACTTTGGGCTCCTACGAGCAGTACTTC.

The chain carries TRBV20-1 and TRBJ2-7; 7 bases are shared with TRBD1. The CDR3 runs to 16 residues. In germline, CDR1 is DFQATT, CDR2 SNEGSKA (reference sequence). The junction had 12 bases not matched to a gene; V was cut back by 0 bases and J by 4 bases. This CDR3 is CSARDATRDSSYEQYF. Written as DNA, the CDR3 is TGCAGTGCTAGAGATGCAACCCGGGACAGTAGTTACGAGCAGTACTTC.

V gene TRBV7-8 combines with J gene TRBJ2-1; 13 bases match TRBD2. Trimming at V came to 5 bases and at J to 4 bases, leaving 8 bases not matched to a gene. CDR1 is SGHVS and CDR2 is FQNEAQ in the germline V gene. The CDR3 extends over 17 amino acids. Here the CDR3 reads CASSLRTSGGQYNEQFF. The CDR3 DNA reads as TGTGCCAGCAGCCTCCGGACTAGCGGGGGCCAGTACAATGAGCAGTTCTTC.

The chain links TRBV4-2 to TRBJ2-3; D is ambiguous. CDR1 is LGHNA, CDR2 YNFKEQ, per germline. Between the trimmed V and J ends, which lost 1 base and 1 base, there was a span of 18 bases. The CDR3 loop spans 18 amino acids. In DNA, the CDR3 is TGTGCCAGCAGCCAAGCCCTGGTAGTGGCTGGGGGCACAGATACGCAGTATTTT. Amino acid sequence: CASSQALVVAGGTDTQYF.

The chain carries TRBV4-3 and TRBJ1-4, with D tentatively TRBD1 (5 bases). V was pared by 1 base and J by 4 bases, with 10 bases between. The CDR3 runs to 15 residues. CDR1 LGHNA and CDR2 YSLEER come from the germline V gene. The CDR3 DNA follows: TGCGCCAGCAGCCAAGGTCAACAGGATAATGAAAAACTGTTTTTT. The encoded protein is CASSQGQQDNEKLFF.

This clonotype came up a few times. CDR3 loop: CASSLRSGTYNSPLHF. CDR3 coding DNA: TGTGCCAGCAGCTTGAGATCGGGAACCTATAATTCACCCCTCCACTTT. The V and J genes are TRBV5-4 and TRBJ1-6, with unresolved D. Germline V gene data show CDR1 as SGHNT and CDR2 as YYREEE (reference sequence). Trimming removed 1 base from V and 2 bases from J, with 10 bases in between. The CDR3 is 16 amino acids.

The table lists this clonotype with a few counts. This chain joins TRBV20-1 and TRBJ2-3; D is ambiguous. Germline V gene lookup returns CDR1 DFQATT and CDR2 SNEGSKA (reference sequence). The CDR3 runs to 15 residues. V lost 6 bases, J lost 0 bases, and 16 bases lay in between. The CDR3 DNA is TGCAGTGCCTCACCCCCCAGGCATAGCACAGATACGCAGTATTTT. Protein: CSASPPRHSTDTQYF.

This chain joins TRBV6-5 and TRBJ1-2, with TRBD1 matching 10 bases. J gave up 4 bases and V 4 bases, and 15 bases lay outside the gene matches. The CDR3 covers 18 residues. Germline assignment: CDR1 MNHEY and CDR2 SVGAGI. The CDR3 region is CASSFNRDRGFSIYGYTF. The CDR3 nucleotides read TGTGCCAGCAGTTTTAACCGGGACAGGGGATTTTCGATCTATGGCTACACCTTC.

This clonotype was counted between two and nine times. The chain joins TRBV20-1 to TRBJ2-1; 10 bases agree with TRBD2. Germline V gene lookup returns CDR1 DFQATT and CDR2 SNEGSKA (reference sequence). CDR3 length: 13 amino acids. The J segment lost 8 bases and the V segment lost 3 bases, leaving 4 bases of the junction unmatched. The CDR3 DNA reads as TGCAGTGCTAGTAGGACTAGCGGATATGAGCAGTTCTTC. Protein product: CSASRTSGYEQFF.

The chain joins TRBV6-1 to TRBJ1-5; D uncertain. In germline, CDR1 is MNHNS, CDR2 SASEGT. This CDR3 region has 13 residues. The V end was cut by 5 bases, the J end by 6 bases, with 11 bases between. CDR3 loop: CASSTYKTQPQHF. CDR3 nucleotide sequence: TGTGCCAGCAGTACGTACAAAACTCAGCCCCAGCATTTT.

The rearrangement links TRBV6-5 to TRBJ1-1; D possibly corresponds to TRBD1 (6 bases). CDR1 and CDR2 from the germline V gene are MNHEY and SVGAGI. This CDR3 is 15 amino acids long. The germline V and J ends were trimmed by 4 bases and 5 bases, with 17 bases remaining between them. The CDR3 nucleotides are TGTGCCAGCAGTTCCTCCGGACAGTTTTTTACTGAAGCTTTCTTT. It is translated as CASSSSGQFFTEAFF.

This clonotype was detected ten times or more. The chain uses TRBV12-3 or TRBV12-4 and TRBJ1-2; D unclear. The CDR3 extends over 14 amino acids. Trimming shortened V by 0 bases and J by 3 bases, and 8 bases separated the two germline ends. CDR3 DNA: TGTGCCAGCAGTTTAGCGTGGGGAGACTATGGCTACACCTTC. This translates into CASSLAWGDYGYTF.